This record looks at one T cell receptor beta chain sequence and its context. What it binds is not known. This sample is part of a study of T cell responses to AZD1222 COVID-19 vaccine. Study at large: The analysis combined second doses at about 4 or about 12 weeks. Broader study findings: Vaccine-related CD4 TCRs covered spike, predominating at 160-218 and 743-854.

Trimming left V 9 bases short and J 3 bases short, with 14 bases between. The CDR3 has 13 residues. Germline V gene sequence: CDR1 LNHDA, CDR2 SQIVND (reference sequence). The method was immunoSEQ multiplex PCR; TCRdb's version includes in-frame clones alone and lacks a portion of them. This sample carries 200,000 or so clones, more than 80% of them seen once, and the ten largest clones take 5% to 7.5%. The specimen comprised peripheral blood, sampled on day 0 of AZD1222 vaccination. The chain links TRBV19 to TRBJ1-2, with a tentative D call TRBD1 (6 bases). This TCR was recovered from an adult in good health. CDR3 DNA sequence: TGTGCCAGCTACCGGGACATCGACTATGGCTACACCTTC. It translates to CASYRDIDYGYTF.